This T cell receptor beta chain was sequenced in a study of blood T cell repertoires in COVID-19. Study at large: The samples span acute and convalescent COVID-19 from the United States, Italy and Spain. Sample material is recorded as cDNA or gDNA derived from T cells, B-cell-depleted T cells, or PBMCs.

V was pared by 0 bases and J by 4 bases, with 4 bases of the junction left unmatched. Germline CDR1 SGHKS, CDR2 YYEKEE (reference sequence). CDR3 length: 15 residues. The assay was immunoSEQ multiplex PCR, and TCRdb's table has in-frame clones only and misses some. The sample shows under 450,000 clones, 80% to 90% of them seen only once. This sequence joins TRBV5-5 and TRBJ1-2; 9 bases line up with TRBD1. The TCR originated in an older woman with COVID-19, enrolled during active disease. Sequencing was done on a sample of peripheral blood. The CDR3 sequence: CASSLAATGGYGYTF. DNA for the CDR3: TGTGCCAGCAGCTTGGCCGCGACAGGGGGCTATGGCTACACCTTC.